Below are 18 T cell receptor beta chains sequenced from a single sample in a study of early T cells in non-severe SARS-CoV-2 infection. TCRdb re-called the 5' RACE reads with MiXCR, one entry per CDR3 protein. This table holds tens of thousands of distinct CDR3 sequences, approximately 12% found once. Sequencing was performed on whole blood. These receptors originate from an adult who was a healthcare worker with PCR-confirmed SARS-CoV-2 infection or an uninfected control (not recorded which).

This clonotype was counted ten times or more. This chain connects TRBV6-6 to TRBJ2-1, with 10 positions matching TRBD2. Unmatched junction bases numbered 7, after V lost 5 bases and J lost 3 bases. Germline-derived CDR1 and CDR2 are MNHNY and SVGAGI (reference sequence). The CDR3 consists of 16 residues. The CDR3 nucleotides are TGTGCCAGCAGTCATACTCTAGCGGGGGACTACAATGAGCAGTTCTTC. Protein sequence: CASSHTLAGDYNEQFF.

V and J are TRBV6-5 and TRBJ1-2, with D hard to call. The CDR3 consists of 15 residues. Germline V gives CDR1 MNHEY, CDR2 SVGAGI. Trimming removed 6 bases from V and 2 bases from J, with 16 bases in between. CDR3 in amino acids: CASRPSLTGNYGYTF. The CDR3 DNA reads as TGTGCCAGCAGACCAAGCCTTACGGGGAACTATGGCTACACCTTC.

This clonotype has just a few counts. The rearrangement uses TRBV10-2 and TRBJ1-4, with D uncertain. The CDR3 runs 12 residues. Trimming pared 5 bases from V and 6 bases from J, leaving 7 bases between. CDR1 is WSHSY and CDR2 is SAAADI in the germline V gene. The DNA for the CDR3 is TGCGCCAGCAGTAAGGTTGATGAAAAACTGTTTTTT. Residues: CASSKVDEKLFF.

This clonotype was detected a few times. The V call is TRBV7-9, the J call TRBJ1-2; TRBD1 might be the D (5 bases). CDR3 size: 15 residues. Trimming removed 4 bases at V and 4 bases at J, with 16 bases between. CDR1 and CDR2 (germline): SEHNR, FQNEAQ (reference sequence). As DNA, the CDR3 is TGTGCCAGCAGCTCAGCTCCGGCGGGGACCTATGGCTACACCTTC. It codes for CASSSAPAGTYGYTF.

The CDR3 DNA reads as TGTGCCAGCAGCCCAACTAGGGCCTACAATGAGCAGTTCTTC. It codes for CASSPTRAYNEQFF. The chain combines TRBV7-2 with TRBJ2-1; D perhaps matches TRBD2 (5 bases). The length of the CDR3 is 14 residues. Trimming removed 5 bases from V and 2 bases from J, with 10 bases in between. Per the germline V gene, CDR1 is SGHTA and CDR2 is FQGNSA.

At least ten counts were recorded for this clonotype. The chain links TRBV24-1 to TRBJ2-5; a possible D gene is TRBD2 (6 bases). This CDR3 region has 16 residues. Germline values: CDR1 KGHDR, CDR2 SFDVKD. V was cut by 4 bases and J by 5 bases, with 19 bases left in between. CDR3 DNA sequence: TGTGCCACCAGTGACCGACGTATCGCTAGCGCGGAGACCCAGTACTTC. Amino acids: CATSDRRIASAETQYF.

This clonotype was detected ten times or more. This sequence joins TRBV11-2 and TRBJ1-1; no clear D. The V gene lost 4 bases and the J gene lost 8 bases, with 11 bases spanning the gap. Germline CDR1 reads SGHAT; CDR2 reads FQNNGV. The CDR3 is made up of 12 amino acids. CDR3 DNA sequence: TGTGCCAGCAGCTCCATTGCGGGCGAAGCTTTCTTT. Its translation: CASSSIAGEAFF.

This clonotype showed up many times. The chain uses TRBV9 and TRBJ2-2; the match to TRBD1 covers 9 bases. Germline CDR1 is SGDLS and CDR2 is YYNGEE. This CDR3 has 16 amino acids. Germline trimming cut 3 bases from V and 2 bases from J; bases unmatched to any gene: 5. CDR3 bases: TGTGCCAGCAGCGCGACACAGGGGGCTAACACCGGGGAGCTGTTTTTT. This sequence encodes CASSATQGANTGELFF. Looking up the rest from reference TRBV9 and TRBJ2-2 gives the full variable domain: DSGVTQTPKHLITATGQRVTLRCSPRSGDLSVYWYQQSLDQGLQFLIQYYNGEERAKGNILERFSAQQFPDLHSELNLSSLELGDSALYFCASSATQGANTGELFFGEGSRLTVL.

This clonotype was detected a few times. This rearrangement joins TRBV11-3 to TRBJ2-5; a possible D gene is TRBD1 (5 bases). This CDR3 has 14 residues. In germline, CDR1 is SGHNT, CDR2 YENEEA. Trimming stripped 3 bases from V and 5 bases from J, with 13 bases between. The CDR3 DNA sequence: TGTGCCAGCAGCTTCGACGGACATGGGGAGACCCAGTACTTC. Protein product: CASSFDGHGETQYF. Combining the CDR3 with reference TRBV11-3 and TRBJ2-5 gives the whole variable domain EAGVVQSPRYKIIEKKQPVAFWCNPISGHNTLYWYLQNLGQGPELLIRYENEEAVDDSQLPKDRFSAERLKGVDSTLKIQPAELGDSAVYLCASSFDGHGETQYFGPGTRLLVL.

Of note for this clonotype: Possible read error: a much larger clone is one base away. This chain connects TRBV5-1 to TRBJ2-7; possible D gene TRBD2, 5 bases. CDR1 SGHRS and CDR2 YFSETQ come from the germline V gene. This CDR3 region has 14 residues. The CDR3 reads CTSSLGSDPYEQYF. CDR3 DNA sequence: TGCACCAGCAGCTTGGGGAGCGATCCTTACGAGCAGTACTTC.

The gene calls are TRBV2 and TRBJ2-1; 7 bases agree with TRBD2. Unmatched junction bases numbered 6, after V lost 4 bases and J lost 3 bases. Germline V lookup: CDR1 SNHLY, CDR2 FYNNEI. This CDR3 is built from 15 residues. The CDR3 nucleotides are TGTGCCAGCAGTGCGGGCCTAGCGGTCTACAATGAGCAGTTCTTC. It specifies CASSAGLAVYNEQFF.

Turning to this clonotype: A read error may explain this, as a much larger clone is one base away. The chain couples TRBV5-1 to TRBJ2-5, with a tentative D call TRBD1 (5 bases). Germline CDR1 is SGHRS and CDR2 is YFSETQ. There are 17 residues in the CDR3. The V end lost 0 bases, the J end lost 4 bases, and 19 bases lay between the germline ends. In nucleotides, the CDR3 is TGCGCCAGCAGCTTGGCCGTAGTCTGGGCAGGGCGAGAGACCCAGTACTTC. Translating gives CASSLAVVWAGRETQYF. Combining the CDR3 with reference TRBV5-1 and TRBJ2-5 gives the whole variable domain KAGVTQTPRYLIKTRGQQVTLSCSPISGHRSVSWYQQTPGQGLQFLFEYFSETQRNKGNFPGRFSGRQFSNSRSEMNVSTLELGDSALYLCASSLAVVWAGRETQYFGPGTRLLVL.

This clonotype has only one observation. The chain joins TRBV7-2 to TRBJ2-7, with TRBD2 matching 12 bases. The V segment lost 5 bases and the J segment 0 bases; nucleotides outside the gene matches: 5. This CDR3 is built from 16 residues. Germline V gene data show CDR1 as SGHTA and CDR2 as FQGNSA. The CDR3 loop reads CTSSLRTSGVSYEQYF. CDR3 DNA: TGTACCAGCAGCCTCAGGACTAGCGGGGTCTCCTACGAGCAGTACTTC.

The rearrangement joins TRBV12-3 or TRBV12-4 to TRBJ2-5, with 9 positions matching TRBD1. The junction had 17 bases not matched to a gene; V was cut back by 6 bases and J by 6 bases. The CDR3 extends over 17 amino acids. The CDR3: CASSRPAKTGGEQTQYF. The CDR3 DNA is TGTGCCAGCAGCCGACCAGCAAAGACAGGGGGTGAACAGACCCAGTACTTC.

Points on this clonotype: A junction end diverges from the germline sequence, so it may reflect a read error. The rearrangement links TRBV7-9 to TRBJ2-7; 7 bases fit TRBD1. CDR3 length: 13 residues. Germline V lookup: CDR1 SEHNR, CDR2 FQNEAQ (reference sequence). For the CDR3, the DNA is TGTGCCAGCAGCCTACAGACAGGGTCAATTTTGGACTTC. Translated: CASSLQTGSILDF.

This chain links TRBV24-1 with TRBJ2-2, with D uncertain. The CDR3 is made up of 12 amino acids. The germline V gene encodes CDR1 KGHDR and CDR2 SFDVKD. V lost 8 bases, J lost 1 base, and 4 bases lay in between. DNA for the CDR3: TGTGCCACCAAGGGGAACACCGGGGAGCTGTTTTTT. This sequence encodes CATKGNTGELFF.

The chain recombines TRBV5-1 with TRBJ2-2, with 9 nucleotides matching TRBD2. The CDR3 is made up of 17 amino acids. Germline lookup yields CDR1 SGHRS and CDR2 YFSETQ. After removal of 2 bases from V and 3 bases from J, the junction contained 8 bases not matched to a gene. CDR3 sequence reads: CASSLAAGGWDTGELFF. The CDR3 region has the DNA TGCGCCAGCAGCTTAGCAGCGGGAGGCTGGGACACCGGGGAGCTGTTTTTT.

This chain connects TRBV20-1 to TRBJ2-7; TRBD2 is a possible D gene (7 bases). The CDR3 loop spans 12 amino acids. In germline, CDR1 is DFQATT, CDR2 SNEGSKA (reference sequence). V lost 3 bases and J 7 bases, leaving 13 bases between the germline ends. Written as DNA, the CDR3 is TGCAGTGCTAGCGGGGGGCCTACGGAGCAGTACTTC. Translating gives CSASGGPTEQYF.